Listed here are 31 T cell receptor beta chains from one sample, sequenced in a study of shared clonotypes between healthy human individuals. The protocol was immunoSEQ multiplex PCR, while the TCRdb copy is restricted to in-frame clones and leaves out a portion. Of 2 million or so clones listed, over 85% are singletons. Sequencing input: naive CD4+ T cells sorted from blood. The sample's subset: CD45RA+ positively selected. These receptors were taken from a man between 18 and 35 years old in good health.

This chain links TRBV9 with TRBJ2-4; D may correspond to TRBD1 or TRBD2 (5 bases each). V lost 7 bases, J lost 7 bases, and 9 bases lay in between. CDR3 length equals 11 residues. CDR1 and CDR2 (germline): SGDLS, YYNGEE. CDR3 loop: CASGGRNIQYF. The DNA for the CDR3 is TGTGCCAGCGGGGGTCGGAACATTCAGTACTTC.

On this clone: Additional DNA sequences in this sample encode the identical CDR3. The rearrangement uses TRBV28 and TRBJ1-1; D might be TRBD1 (6 bases). Germline CDR1 and CDR2: MDHEN and SYDVKM. Trimming pared 6 bases from V and 5 bases from J, leaving 10 bases between. CDR3 length: 12 residues. CDR3 DNA: TGTGCCAGCAGCAACAGGGTAACTGAAGCTTTCTTT. Translation gives CASSNRVTEAFF.

The chain carries TRBV7-3 and TRBJ2-3; D unresolved. In germline, CDR1 is SGHTA, CDR2 FQGTGA. CDR3 size: 14 residues. Deletions cut 4 bases from V and 2 bases from J, with 10 bases between. The CDR3 DNA sequence: TGTGCCAGCAGCTCCGGACGCGACACAGATACGCAGTATTTT. As protein: CASSSGRDTDTQYF. Supplemented by reference TRBV7-3 and TRBJ2-3, the full variable domain reads GAGVSQTPSNKVTEKGKYVELRCDPISGHTALYWYRQSLGQGPEFLIYFQGTGAADDSGLPNDRFFAVRPEGSVSTLKIQRTERGDSAVYLCASSSGRDTDTQYFGPGTRLTVL.

In this sample, this clone turned up a few times. The same CDR3 is also encoded by other DNA sequences in this sample. The chain links TRBV5-1 to TRBJ1-1; D remains unclear. The V end was cut by 2 bases, the J end by 1 base, with 6 bases between. The CDR3 consists of 13 residues. Germline lookup yields CDR1 SGHRS and CDR2 YFSETQ. CDR3 residues: CASSFRENTEAFF. The CDR3 nucleotides are TGCGCCAGCAGCTTCCGGGAGAACACTGAAGCTTTCTTT. The full variable domain, its missing parts supplied by reference TRBV5-1 and TRBJ1-1, is KAGVTQTPRYLIKTRGQQVTLSCSPISGHRSVSWYQQTPGQGLQFLFEYFSETQRNKGNFPGRFSGRQFSNSRSEMNVSTLELGDSALYLCASSFRENTEAFFGQGTRLTVV.

This sequence joins TRBV28 and TRBJ1-1; 7 bases match TRBD1. The CDR3 consists of 14 residues. The J segment lost 3 bases and the V segment lost 5 bases, leaving 6 bases of the junction unmatched. The V gene's germline CDR1 is MDHEN and CDR2 SYDVKM. CDR3 nucleotides: TGTGCCAGCAGTCGACCTGGACAGGACACTGAAGCTTTCTTT. Encoded protein: CASSRPGQDTEAFF.

The genes are TRBV7-9 and TRBJ2-5, with 9 positions matching TRBD2. With V trimmed by 6 bases and J by 4 bases, 0 bases remained unmatched. Per germline, CDR1 SEHNR and CDR2 FQNEAQ (reference sequence). The CDR3 covers 12 residues. The chain's CDR3 is CASRAGGETQYF. The DNA of the CDR3 is TGTGCCAGCAGAGCGGGGGGAGAGACCCAGTACTTC. Supplemented by reference TRBV7-9 and TRBJ2-5, the full variable domain reads DTGVSQNPRHKITKRGQNVTFRCDPISEHNRLYWYRQTLGQGPEFLTYFQNEAQLEKSRLLSDRFSAERPKGSFSTLEIQRTEQGDSAMYLCASRAGGETQYFGPGTRLLVL.

On this clone itself: Other DNA variants within this sample encode the same CDR3. The genes are TRBV6-5 and TRBJ1-1; TRBD1 aligns across 10 bases. CDR1 is MNHEY and CDR2 is SVGAGI in the germline V gene. V was clipped by 5 bases and J by 4 bases; unmatched bases: 4. CDR3 length: 14 amino acids. CDR3 nucleotide sequence: TGTGCCAGCAGTCGACAGGGGGCTGGCACTGAAGCTTTCTTT. Amino acid sequence: CASSRQGAGTEAFF.

The rearrangement joins TRBV4-2 to TRBJ2-7; D possibly corresponds to TRBD2 (7 bases). Germline V gene sequence: CDR1 LGHNA, CDR2 YNFKEQ. The CDR3 consists of 17 residues. The germline V and J ends were trimmed by 1 base and 3 bases, with 19 bases remaining between them. The CDR3 spells CASSQGTFTGGFYEQYF. Written as DNA, the CDR3 is TGTGCCAGCAGCCAAGGTACTTTTACGGGGGGCTTCTACGAGCAGTACTTC.

The chain carries TRBV7-8 and TRBJ1-1, with a weak D call TRBD1 (5 bases). The germline V and J ends were trimmed by 5 bases and 4 bases, with 11 bases remaining between them. CDR1 and CDR2 (germline): SGHVS, FQNEAQ. The CDR3 loop spans 13 amino acids. The CDR3 reads CASSLRVVTEAFF. The CDR3 region has the DNA TGTGCCAGCAGCCTCAGGGTGGTCACTGAAGCTTTCTTT. Complete variable domain (other parts from reference TRBV7-8 and TRBJ1-1): GAGVSQSPRYKVAKRGQDVALRCDPISGHVSLFWYQQALGQGPEFLTYFQNEAQLDKSGLPSDRFFAERPEGSVSTLKIQRTQQEDSAVYLCASSLRVVTEAFFGQGTRLTVV.

The rearrangement joins TRBV5-4 to TRBJ1-2; D is perhaps TRBD1 (6 bases). Germline loops: CDR1 SGHNT, CDR2 YYREEE (reference sequence). This CDR3 is built from 15 residues. Between the trimmed V and J ends, which lost 2 bases and 2 bases, there was a span of 13 bases. The CDR3 DNA reads as TGTGCCAGCAGCTTATTCTCGGGGGCGAACTATGGCTACACCTTC. This gives the protein CASSLFSGANYGYTF.

The J gene is TRBJ2-3, the V gene TRBV7-8; a weak D match, TRBD2 (5 bases). V lost 1 base and J 0 bases, leaving 14 bases between the germline ends. CDR1 SGHVS and CDR2 FQNEAQ come from the germline V gene. This CDR3 has 17 residues. CDR3 sequence reads: CASSLVFGKASTDTQYF. In DNA, the CDR3 is TGTGCCAGCAGCTTAGTATTCGGGAAGGCTAGCACAGATACGCAGTATTTT.

The chain combines TRBV5-5 with TRBJ2-3; unclear D gene. The CDR3 spans 12 residues. Germline V gene data show CDR1 as SGHKS and CDR2 as YYEKEE (reference sequence). Deletions cut 7 bases from V and 0 bases from J, with 6 bases between. The CDR3: CASGSSTDTQYF. CDR3 sequence (DNA): TGTGCCAGCGGTTCGAGCACAGATACGCAGTATTTT.

The genes are TRBV7-9 and TRBJ1-1, with 8 bases aligning to TRBD1. CDR1 is SEHNR and CDR2 is FQNEAQ in the germline V gene (reference sequence). The CDR3 runs 17 residues. V dropped 5 bases and J dropped 0; count of bases not matched to a gene: 11. The CDR3 bases are TGTGCCAGCAGCCACGGGTCGTACAGGGGGTTGAACACTGAAGCTTTCTTT. Translated, it gives CASSHGSYRGLNTEAFF. The full variable domain, rest sourced from reference TRBV7-9 and TRBJ1-1, is DTGVSQNPRHKITKRGQNVTFRCDPISEHNRLYWYRQTLGQGPEFLTYFQNEAQLEKSRLLSDRFSAERPKGSFSTLEIQRTEQGDSAMYLCASSHGSYRGLNTEAFFGQGTRLTVV.

The V call is TRBV5-1, the J call TRBJ1-2, with D unresolved. Trimming cost V 4 bases and J 4 bases, with 17 bases left between them. The length of the CDR3 is 15 residues. Looked up from germline, CDR1 is SGHRS and CDR2 is YFSETQ. The CDR3 DNA is TGCGCCAGCAGCCCCGGGAACGGCGACCTCTATGGCTACACCTTC. Translating gives CASSPGNGDLYGYTF.

Points on this clone: Additional DNA sequences in this sample encode the identical CDR3. This chain joins TRBV11-3 and TRBJ2-5; the match to TRBD2 covers 9 bases. Per the germline V gene, CDR1 is SGHNT and CDR2 is YENEEA. Trimming took 3 bases from V and 1 from J; bases not matched to a gene: 3. The length of the CDR3 is 15 residues. The CDR3 region is CASSLTSGVQETQYF. CDR3 bases: TGTGCCAGCAGCTTGACTAGCGGAGTCCAAGAGACCCAGTACTTC. Supplemented by reference TRBV11-3 and TRBJ2-5, the full variable domain reads EAGVVQSPRYKIIEKKQPVAFWCNPISGHNTLYWYLQNLGQGPELLIRYENEEAVDDSQLPKDRFSAERLKGVDSTLKIQPAELGDSAVYLCASSLTSGVQETQYFGPGTRLLVL.

The chain has TRBV18 and TRBJ2-2; 7 bases line up with TRBD1. This CDR3 is built from 17 residues. V lost 3 bases to trimming and J lost 5 bases; unmatched junction nucleotides: 12. The germline V gene has CDR1 KGHSH and CDR2 LQKENI. The CDR3: CASSPWGTVLRTGELFF. DNA for the CDR3: TGTGCCAGCTCACCCTGGGGGACAGTCTTGAGGACCGGGGAGCTGTTTTTT.

This clone was detected once. V is TRBV28 and J is TRBJ2-3; 11 nucleotides agree with TRBD2. The trim removed 9 bases at V and 3 bases at J, leaving 2 bases unmatched. There are 13 residues in the CDR3. Germline V gives CDR1 MDHEN, CDR2 SYDVKM. The CDR3 DNA sequence: TGTGCCAGTCTAGCGGGGGGTACAGATACGCAGTATTTT. Translated, it gives CASLAGGTDTQYF.

The J gene is TRBJ2-1, the V gene TRBV7-9, with 8 nucleotides matching TRBD2. V was clipped by 2 bases and J by 4 bases; unmatched bases: 10. CDR1 and CDR2 from the germline V gene are SEHNR and FQNEAQ (reference sequence). The CDR3 contains 17 residues. The CDR3 DNA reads as TGTGCCAGCAGCTTATCTCCTAGCGGGTTCTTGTACAATGAGCAGTTCTTC. Translating it yields CASSLSPSGFLYNEQFF. Full variable domain (missing parts from reference TRBV7-9 and TRBJ2-1): DTGVSQNPRHKITKRGQNVTFRCDPISEHNRLYWYRQTLGQGPEFLTYFQNEAQLEKSRLLSDRFSAERPKGSFSTLEIQRTEQGDSAMYLCASSLSPSGFLYNEQFFGPGTRLTVL.

The genes are TRBV14 and TRBJ2-3; D gene unclear. V was cut by 1 base and J by 8 bases, with 13 bases left in between. This CDR3 has 14 amino acids. CDR1 SGHDN and CDR2 FVKESK come from the germline V gene. The CDR3 bases are TGTGCCAGCAGCCAAGGCCAAGAGCGAGGTACGCAGTATTTT. Translation: CASSQGQERGTQYF.

This clone was seen just once. The rearrangement uses TRBV6-5 and TRBJ2-1, with 7 bases fitting TRBD2. Per the germline V gene, CDR1 is MNHEY and CDR2 is SVGAGI. The V gene end was trimmed by 2 bases and the J gene end by 9 bases; junction bases not matched to a gene: 13. The CDR3 loop spans 16 amino acids. This CDR3 reads CASSYGWGGTAFEQFF. CDR3 bases: TGTGCCAGCAGTTACGGCTGGGGGGGTACCGCGTTTGAGCAGTTCTTC.

This clone was counted a few times. Other nucleotide sequences from this sample produce the same CDR3. The rearrangement joins TRBV5-4 to TRBJ1-1; 8 bases map to TRBD1. V shed 4 bases and J 1 base; nucleotides not matched to a gene: 3. Germline values: CDR1 SGHNT, CDR2 YYREEE (reference sequence). The CDR3 is made up of 14 amino acids. The DNA for the CDR3 is TGTGCCAGCAGCCCAGGGACAGGGAACACTGAAGCTTTCTTT. Amino acids: CASSPGTGNTEAFF.

The gene calls are TRBV5-5 and TRBJ1-5; D is unclear. Trimming pared 0 bases from V and 2 bases from J, leaving 9 bases between. CDR3 length: 15 residues. Germline V gives CDR1 SGHKS, CDR2 YYEKEE (reference sequence). CDR3 loop: CASSLGGSGNQPQHF. The CDR3 nucleotides are TGTGCCAGCAGCTTGGGAGGATCGGGCAATCAGCCCCAGCATTTT.

The chain has TRBV5-1 and TRBJ2-5; D uncertain. V gave up 1 base and J gave up 5 bases, with 15 bases separating them. Germline values: CDR1 SGHRS, CDR2 YFSETQ. CDR3 size: 15 residues. The DNA of the CDR3 is TGCGCCAGCAGCTTGCCGTCCGACGGGCGGGAGACCCAGTACTTC. Its translation is CASSLPSDGRETQYF.

This chain joins TRBV5-1 and TRBJ2-1, with 9 bases aligning to TRBD1. CDR1 is SGHRS, CDR2 YFSETQ, per germline. This CDR3 is built from 16 residues. V shed 6 bases, J shed 0 bases, and the junction held 7 bases outside the gene matches. CDR3 sequence (DNA): TGCGCCAGCAAACAGGGGGCCACTAGCTCCTACAATGAGCAGTTCTTC. This translates into CASKQGATSSYNEQFF.

This chain links TRBV12-2 with TRBJ1-1. TRBV12-2 represents a pseudogene. This CDR3 is 17 amino acids long. DNA for the CDR3: TGTGCAAGTCGCTCCCGTTGGGCGGGGGGCGTAGGAACTGAAGCTTTCTTT. Residues: CASRSRWAGGVGTEAFF.

This chain links TRBV5-1 with TRBJ1-2, with D maybe TRBD1 (5 bases). Trimming took off 3 bases at V and 0 bases at J, with 12 bases between the two ends. Per germline, CDR1 SGHRS and CDR2 YFSETQ. The CDR3 has 15 residues. The CDR3 DNA sequence: TGCGCCAGCAGCTCCCCAGGGACTGCTAACTATGGCTACACCTTC. Amino acids: CASSSPGTANYGYTF.

The chain couples TRBV5-8 to TRBJ2-3; D perhaps matches TRBD2 (6 bases). This CDR3 spans 13 amino acids. V was trimmed by 2 bases and J by 6 bases, leaving 10 bases between them. Per the germline V gene, CDR1 is SGHTS and CDR2 is YDEGEE. CDR3 nucleotide sequence: TGTGCCAGCAGCTTATTACGGGGGGATACGCAGTATTTT. As protein: CASSLLRGDTQYF.

To note about this clone: Other DNA variants within this sample encode the same CDR3. The chain recombines TRBV5-1 with TRBJ1-4; D might be TRBD1 (6 bases). The V and J ends lost 0 bases and 8 bases respectively, with 11 bases between them. Germline V gene lookup returns CDR1 SGHRS and CDR2 YFSETQ. This CDR3 contains 14 residues. CDR3 sequence: CASSLDREGEKLFF. The CDR3 DNA is TGCGCCAGCAGCTTGGACAGGGAGGGGGAAAAACTGTTTTTT. Complete variable domain (other parts from reference TRBV5-1 and TRBJ1-4): KAGVTQTPRYLIKTRGQQVTLSCSPISGHRSVSWYQQTPGQGLQFLFEYFSETQRNKGNFPGRFSGRQFSNSRSEMNVSTLELGDSALYLCASSLDREGEKLFFGSGTQLSVL.

V gene TRBV18 combines with J gene TRBJ2-2, with D perhaps TRBD1 or TRBD2 (6 bases each). V lost 3 bases to trimming and J lost 2 bases, with 16 bases between them. The CDR3 extends over 17 amino acids. Germline assignment: CDR1 KGHSH and CDR2 LQKENI. The chain's CDR3 is CASSPQWGALNTGELFF. The CDR3 DNA reads TGTGCCAGCTCACCCCAGTGGGGGGCGCTAAACACCGGGGAGCTGTTTTTT.

The chain uses TRBV10-2 and TRBJ2-7, with 11 nucleotides matching TRBD2. The V gene's germline CDR1 is WSHSY and CDR2 SAAADI. The CDR3 totals 13 residues. Trimming took 5 bases from V and 4 from J; bases not matched to a gene: 1. The CDR3 DNA reads TGCGCCAGCAGTAGACTAGCGGGGTACGAGCAGTACTTC. This translates into CASSRLAGYEQYF.

The chain recombines TRBV5-1 with TRBJ2-3; no clear D. The CDR3 extends over 16 amino acids. Germline lookup yields CDR1 SGHRS and CDR2 YFSETQ. Deletions cut 1 base from V and 0 bases from J, with 12 bases between. The CDR3 bases are TGCGCCAGCAGCTTGAGAAAGGGTACTAGCACAGATACGCAGTATTTT. It is translated as CASSLRKGTSTDTQYF.